A single T cell receptor (beta chain) is shown here with its context. CD8+ and CD4+ T cells from blood underwent TCR beta sequencing, which was carried out in a high-throughput format. Negative isolation yielded CD4+ and CD8+ T cells, and FACS enriched TEMRA cells. This entry is derived from a study of CD8 T cells in Susac syndrome. Germline assignment: CDR1 SGHRS and CDR2 YFSETQ. V gave up 7 bases and J gave up 1 base; unmatched junction bases: 8. The CDR3 sequence is 16 residues long. cDNA came from around 0.54 to 1 ug RNA primed by random hexamers. It was immunoSEQ multiplex PCR that amplified TCR beta CDR3 across 54 Vbeta and 13 Jbeta. MiXCR was run by TCRdb on the immunoSEQ multiplex PCR reads, yielding one entry per CDR3 protein. Here the sample spans 100,000 to 150,000 distinct CDR3 sequences, around 94% being singletons.

The chain joins TRBV5-1 to TRBJ2-1; 10 bases align to TRBD2. The receptor was isolated from a human donor in good health. The specimen was CD4+ T cells from PBMCs. The CDR3 is CASGVLAGGSYNEQFF. The CDR3 coding sequence is TGCGCCAGCGGAGTCTTAGCGGGAGGATCCTACAATGAGCAGTTCTTC.